The T cell receptor beta chain under discussion was sequenced for a study of blood T cell repertoires in COVID-19 (TCRdb year 2020). With respect to the entire study: Samples covering the acute and convalescent phases of COVID-19 were provided by collaborators in the United States, Italy and Spain. Samples were obtained from the ongoing ImmuneRACE study (first 160 participants) and from about 1,300 subjects provided by 6 global collaborators. The dataset comprised deeply sampled blood TCRbeta repertoires from subjects exposed to, actively infected with, or recovered from COVID-19. Sample metadata almost always included a de-identified subject ID, COVID-19 status, age in years and sex. The repertoires were released in a freely available public database meant as a resource for research on the immune response to SARS-CoV-2. The material from the prospective study consisted of cDNA or gDNA derived from T cells, B-cell-depleted T cells, or PBMCs. Where HLA class I and class II types were available, the types were taken from metadata supplied by the sample provider, not from assay-based typing.

One collaborating source in Seattle enrolled patients during active infection and followed them longitudinally through the course of disease. Each collaborating institution followed its own protocols to collect whole blood in K2EDTA tubes. For TCRbeta analysis, collaborators shipped samples as frozen whole blood, isolated PBMCs, or DNA extracted from either of those sample types. The immunoSEQ Assay, a bias-controlled multiplex PCR, was used to amplify TCRbeta CDR3 regions from genomic DNA. The original methods were these. The number of nucleated cells in each sample was estimated from the amplification of reference gene primers within the assay. To quantify the absolute abundance of each unique TCRbeta CDR3 rearrangement, sequence reads were collapsed and filtered. For each sample, productive Simpson clonality was calculated as the square root of Simpson's diversity index across productive rearrangements. In TCRdb, the immuneACCESS table is reduced to in-frame sequences with V and J assigned. These tables do not hold every clone; where another copy was compared, an unresolved V gene accounts for under half, and the others remain unexplained. From that table come the V and J calls and clone size; the DNA was used to work out D and trimming. The sample has under 100,000 clones on record, roughly 88% of them singletons. The ten largest clones represent around 2.9% of the sample.

Study-level results and caveats: The amount of clinical and demographic metadata varied by source and participant and was provided uncurated.

The CDR3 covers 13 residues, taking in both the cysteine and the phenylalanine. The CDR3 DNA has 39 bases and is translated from base 1. For CDR1 and CDR2, the germline V gene lists MGHDK and SYGVNS. V gives up 3 bases and J gives up 5 bases, and the segment between their germline ends measures 10 bases. This clone was recorded a few times. No cognate antigen has been identified for it. The input lacks base qualities; no much larger clone sits a single base away. The sequence came from a woman aged 80 or older with COVID-19, enrolled during active disease. In this chain, TRBV25-1 is recombined with TRBJ1-2; D gene: possibly TRBD1, on 5 matching bases. Sequenced input: peripheral blood. The nucleotides read TGTGCCAGCAGTGACCACAGGAGATATGGCTACACCTTC. Its product reads: CASSDHRRYGYTF.